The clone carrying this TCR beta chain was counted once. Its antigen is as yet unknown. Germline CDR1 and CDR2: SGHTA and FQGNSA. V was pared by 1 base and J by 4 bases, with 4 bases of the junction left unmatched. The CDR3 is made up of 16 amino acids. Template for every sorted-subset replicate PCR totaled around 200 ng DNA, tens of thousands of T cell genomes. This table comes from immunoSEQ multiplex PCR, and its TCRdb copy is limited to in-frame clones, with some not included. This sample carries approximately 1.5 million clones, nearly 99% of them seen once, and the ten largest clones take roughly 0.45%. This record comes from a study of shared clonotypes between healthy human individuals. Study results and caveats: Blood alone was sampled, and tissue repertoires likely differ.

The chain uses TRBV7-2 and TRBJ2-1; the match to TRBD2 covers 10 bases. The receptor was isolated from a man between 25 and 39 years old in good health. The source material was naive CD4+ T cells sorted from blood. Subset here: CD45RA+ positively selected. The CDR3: CASSLERLAGYNEQFF. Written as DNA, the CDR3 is TGTGCCAGCAGCTTAGAGAGACTAGCGGGTTACAATGAGCAGTTCTTC.